Presented here are 6 T cell receptor beta chains from one specimen sequenced in a study of molecular identifiers for immune sequencing clone quantification. TCRdb passed the PCR reads through MiXCR, listing each CDR3 protein once. The sample yields more than 550,000 distinct CDR3 sequences, around 25% seen once. Sequenced input: naive CD8+ T cells from blood, with Jurkat cell RNA spiked in. Specified subset: FACS-sorted CD8+CD4-CCR7+CD45RA+ naive T cells. The origin of the receptors is a human donor in good health. Some libraries in this study had Jurkat cell RNA spiked in.

This clonotype was picked up many times. This rearrangement joins TRBV28 to TRBJ1-1; the D gene is possibly TRBD1 (6 bases). Trimming took off 5 bases at V and 3 bases at J, with 13 bases between the two ends. The germline V gene has CDR1 MDHEN and CDR2 SYDVKM. The CDR3 sequence is 14 residues long. The CDR3 nucleotides are TGTGCCAGCAGTGGGGGGGCCGTGGACACTGAAGCTTTCTTT. Translated: CASSGGAVDTEAFF.

Turning to this clonotype: Given a much more abundant clone one base away, this may be a read error. This chain uses TRBV7-2 with TRBJ2-1, with 9 bases identical to TRBD2. The CDR3 has 16 amino acids. Germline values: CDR1 SGHTA, CDR2 FQGNSA. The CDR3 sequence: CVSSLGGSGSYNEQFF. The CDR3 DNA reads TGTGTCAGCAGCTTAGGAGGTAGCGGGAGTTACAATGAGCAGTTCTTC.

The chain links TRBV20-1 to TRBJ2-6, with D tentatively TRBD2 (5 bases). Trimming stripped 0 bases from V and 1 base from J, with 7 bases between. CDR1 is DFQATT, CDR2 SNEGSKA, per germline (reference sequence). This CDR3 has 15 residues. The CDR3 loop is CSARDRRSGANVLTF. CDR3 DNA: TGCAGTGCTAGAGATCGGAGGTCTGGGGCCAACGTCCTGACTTTC.

This clonotype appeared a few times. The V gene is TRBV7-2, the J gene TRBJ2-3, with TRBD2 identical over 10 bases. Germline assignment: CDR1 SGHTA and CDR2 FQGNSA. V lost 2 bases to trimming and J lost 2 bases; unmatched junction nucleotides: 4. The CDR3 covers 16 residues. This CDR3 reads CASSLLAGVPTDTQYF. For the CDR3, the DNA is TGTGCCAGCAGCTTACTAGCGGGGGTTCCCACAGATACGCAGTATTTT.

This clonotype has a count of ten or more. This chain connects TRBV5-5 to TRBJ2-7, with 7 bases identical to TRBD1. From germline, CDR1 is SGHKS and CDR2 YYEKEE (reference sequence). V lost 0 bases and J lost 3; bases outside the gene matches: 3. This CDR3 spans 14 amino acids. The CDR3 reads CASSLEGQNYEQYF. DNA for the CDR3: TGTGCCAGCAGCTTGGAGGGACAGAACTACGAGCAGTACTTC.

The gene calls are TRBV19 and TRBJ1-4; D remains unclear. There are 16 residues in the CDR3. The V end lost 3 bases, the J end lost 8 bases, and 19 bases lay between the germline ends. In germline, CDR1 is LNHDA, CDR2 SQIVND (reference sequence). The CDR3 region has the DNA TGTGCCAGTAGTATCTACTACCTCTTGCCAGGCGAAAAACTGTTTTTT. Amino acids: CASSIYYLLPGEKLFF.